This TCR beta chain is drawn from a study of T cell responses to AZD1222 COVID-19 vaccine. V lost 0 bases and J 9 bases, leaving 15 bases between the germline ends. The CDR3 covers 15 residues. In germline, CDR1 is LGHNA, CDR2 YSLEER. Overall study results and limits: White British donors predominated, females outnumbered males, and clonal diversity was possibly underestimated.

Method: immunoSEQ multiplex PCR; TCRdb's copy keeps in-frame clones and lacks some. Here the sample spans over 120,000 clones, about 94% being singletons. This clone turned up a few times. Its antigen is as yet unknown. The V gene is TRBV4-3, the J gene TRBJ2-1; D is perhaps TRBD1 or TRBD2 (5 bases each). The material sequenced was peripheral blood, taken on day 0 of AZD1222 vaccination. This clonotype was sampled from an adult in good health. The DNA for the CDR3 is TGCGCCAGCAGCCAAGATCCCCCGGGACGGGGTGAGCAGTTCTTC. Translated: CASSQDPPGRGEQFF.